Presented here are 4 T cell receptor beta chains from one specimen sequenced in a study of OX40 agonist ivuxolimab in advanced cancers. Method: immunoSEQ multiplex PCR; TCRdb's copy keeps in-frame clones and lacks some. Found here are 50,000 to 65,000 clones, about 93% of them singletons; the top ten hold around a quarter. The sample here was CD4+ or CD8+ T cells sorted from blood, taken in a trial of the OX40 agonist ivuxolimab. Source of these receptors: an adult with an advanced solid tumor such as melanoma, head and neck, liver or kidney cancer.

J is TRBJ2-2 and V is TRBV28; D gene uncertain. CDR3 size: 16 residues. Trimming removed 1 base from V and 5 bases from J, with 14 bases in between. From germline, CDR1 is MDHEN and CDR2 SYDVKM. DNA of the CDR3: TGTGCCAGCAGTTTATCCGTCCGCGAGTCAACCGGGGAGCTGTTTTTT. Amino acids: CASSLSVRESTGELFF.

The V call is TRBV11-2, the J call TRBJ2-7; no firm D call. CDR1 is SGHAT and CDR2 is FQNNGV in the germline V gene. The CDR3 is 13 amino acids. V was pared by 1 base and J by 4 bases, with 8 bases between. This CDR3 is CASSLGSWYEQYF. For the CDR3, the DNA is TGTGCCAGCAGCTTAGGGTCTTGGTACGAGCAGTACTTC.

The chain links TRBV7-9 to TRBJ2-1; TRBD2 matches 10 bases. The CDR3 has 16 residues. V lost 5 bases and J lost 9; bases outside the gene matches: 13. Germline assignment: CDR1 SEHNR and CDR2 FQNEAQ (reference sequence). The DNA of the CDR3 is TGTGCCAGCAGCCCACTAGCGGGAAAGGCCCTCGGTGAGCAGTTCTTC. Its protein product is CASSPLAGKALGEQFF.

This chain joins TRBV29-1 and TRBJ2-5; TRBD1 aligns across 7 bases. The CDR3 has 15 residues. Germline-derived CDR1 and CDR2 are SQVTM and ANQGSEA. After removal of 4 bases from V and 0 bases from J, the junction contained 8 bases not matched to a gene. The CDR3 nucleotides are TGCAGCGTTGTTGAGTGGGACAGTAACCAAGAGACCCAGTACTTC. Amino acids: CSVVEWDSNQETQYF.